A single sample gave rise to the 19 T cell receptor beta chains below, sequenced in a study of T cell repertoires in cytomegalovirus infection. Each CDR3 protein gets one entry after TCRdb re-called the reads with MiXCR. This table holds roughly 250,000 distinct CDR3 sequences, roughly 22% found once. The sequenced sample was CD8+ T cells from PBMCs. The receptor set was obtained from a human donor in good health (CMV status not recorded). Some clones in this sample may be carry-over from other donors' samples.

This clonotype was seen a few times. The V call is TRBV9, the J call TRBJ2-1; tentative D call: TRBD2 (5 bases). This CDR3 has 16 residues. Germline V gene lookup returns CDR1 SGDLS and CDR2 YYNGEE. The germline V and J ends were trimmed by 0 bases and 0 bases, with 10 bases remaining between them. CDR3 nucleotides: TGTGCCAGCAGCGTAGGGATGAGCGGCTCCTACAATGAGCAGTTCTTC. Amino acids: CASSVGMSGSYNEQFF.

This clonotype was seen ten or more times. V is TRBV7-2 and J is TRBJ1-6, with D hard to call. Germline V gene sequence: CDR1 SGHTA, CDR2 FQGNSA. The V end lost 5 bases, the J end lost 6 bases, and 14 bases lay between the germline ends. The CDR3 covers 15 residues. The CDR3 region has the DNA TGTGCCAGCAGCCCGGGTTTGGCAGTTAATTCACCCCTCCACTTT. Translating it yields CASSPGLAVNSPLHF.

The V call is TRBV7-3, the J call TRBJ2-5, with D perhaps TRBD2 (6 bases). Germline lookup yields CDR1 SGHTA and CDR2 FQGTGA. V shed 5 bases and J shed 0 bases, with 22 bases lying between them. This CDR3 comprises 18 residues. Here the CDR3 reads CASSLGLGRGAYQETQYF. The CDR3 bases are TGTGCCAGCAGCCTTGGACTTGGGCGCGGGGCGTACCAAGAGACCCAGTACTTC.

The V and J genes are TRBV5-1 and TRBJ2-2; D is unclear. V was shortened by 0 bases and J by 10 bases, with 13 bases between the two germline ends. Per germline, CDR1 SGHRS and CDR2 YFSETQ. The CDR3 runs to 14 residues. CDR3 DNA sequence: TGCGCCAGCAGCTTGGGGCCAAAGCCGGAGGAGCTGTTTTTT. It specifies CASSLGPKPEELFF. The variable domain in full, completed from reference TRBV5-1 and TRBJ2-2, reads KAGVTQTPRYLIKTRGQQVTLSCSPISGHRSVSWYQQTPGQGLQFLFEYFSETQRNKGNFPGRFSGRQFSNSRSEMNVSTLELGDSALYLCASSLGPKPEELFFGEGSRLTVL.

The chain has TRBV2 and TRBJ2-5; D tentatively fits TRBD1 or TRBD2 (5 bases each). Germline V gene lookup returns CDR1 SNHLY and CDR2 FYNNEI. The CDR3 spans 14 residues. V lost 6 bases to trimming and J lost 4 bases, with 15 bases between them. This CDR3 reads CASSDPPGGETQYF. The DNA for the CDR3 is TGTGCCAGCAGCGACCCCCCTGGGGGAGAGACCCAGTACTTC.

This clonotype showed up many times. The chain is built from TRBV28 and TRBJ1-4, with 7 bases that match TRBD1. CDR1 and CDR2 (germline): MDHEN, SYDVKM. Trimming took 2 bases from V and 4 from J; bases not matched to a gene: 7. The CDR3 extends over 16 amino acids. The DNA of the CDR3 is TGTGCCAGCAGTTTAGTGGCAGGGACAGATAATGAAAAACTGTTTTTT. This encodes CASSLVAGTDNEKLFF.

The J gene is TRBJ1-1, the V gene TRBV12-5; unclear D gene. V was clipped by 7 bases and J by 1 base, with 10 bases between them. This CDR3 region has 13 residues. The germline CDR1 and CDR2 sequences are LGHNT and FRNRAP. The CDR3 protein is CASEPGRNTEAFF. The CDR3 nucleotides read TGTGCTAGTGAACCGGGCAGGAACACTGAAGCTTTCTTT.

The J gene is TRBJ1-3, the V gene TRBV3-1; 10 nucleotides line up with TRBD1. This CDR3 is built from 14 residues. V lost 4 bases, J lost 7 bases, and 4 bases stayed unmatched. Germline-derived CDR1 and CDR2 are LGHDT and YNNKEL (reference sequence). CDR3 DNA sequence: TGTGCCAGCAGCCCTGGGACAGGGGTGAACACCATATATTTT. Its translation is CASSPGTGVNTIYF.

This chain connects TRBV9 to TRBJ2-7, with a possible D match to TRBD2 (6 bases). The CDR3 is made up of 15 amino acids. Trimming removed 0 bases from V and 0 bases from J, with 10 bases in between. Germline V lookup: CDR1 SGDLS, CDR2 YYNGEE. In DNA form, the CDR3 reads TGTGCCAGCAGCGTAGAGGGAGGAAGCTCCTACGAGCAGTACTTC. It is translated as CASSVEGGSSYEQYF.

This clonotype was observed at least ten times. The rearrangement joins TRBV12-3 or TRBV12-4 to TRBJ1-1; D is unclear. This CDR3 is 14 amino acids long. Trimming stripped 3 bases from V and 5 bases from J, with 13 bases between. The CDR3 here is CASSLLGLGTEAFF. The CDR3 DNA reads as TGTGCCAGCAGTTTGTTAGGTCTCGGGACTGAAGCTTTCTTT.

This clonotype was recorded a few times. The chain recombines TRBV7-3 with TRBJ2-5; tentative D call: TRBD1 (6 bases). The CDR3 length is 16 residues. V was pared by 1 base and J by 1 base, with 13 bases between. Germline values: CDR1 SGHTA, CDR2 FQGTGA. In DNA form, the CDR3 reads TGTGCCAGCAGCTTAAGGGGGCTGAACGCCCAAGAGACCCAGTACTTC. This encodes CASSLRGLNAQETQYF.

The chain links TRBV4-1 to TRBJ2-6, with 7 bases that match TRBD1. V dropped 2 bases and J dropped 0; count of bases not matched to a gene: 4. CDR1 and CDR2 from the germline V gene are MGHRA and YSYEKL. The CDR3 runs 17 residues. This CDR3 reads CASSQMTGFSGANVLTF. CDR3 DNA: TGCGCCAGCAGCCAAATGACAGGGTTCTCTGGGGCCAACGTCCTGACTTTC.

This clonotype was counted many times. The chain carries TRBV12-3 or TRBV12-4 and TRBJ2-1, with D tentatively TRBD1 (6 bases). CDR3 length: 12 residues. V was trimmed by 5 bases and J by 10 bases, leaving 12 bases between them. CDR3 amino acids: CASSGPRGEQFF. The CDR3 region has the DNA TGTGCCAGCAGTGGACCGAGGGGGGAGCAGTTCTTC.

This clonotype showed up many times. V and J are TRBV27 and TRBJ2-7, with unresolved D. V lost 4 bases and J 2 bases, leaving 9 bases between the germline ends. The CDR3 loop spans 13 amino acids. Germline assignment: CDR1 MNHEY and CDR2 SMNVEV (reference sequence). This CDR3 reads CASSSDPAYEQYF. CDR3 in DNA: TGTGCCAGCAGTTCGGACCCGGCCTACGAGCAGTACTTC.

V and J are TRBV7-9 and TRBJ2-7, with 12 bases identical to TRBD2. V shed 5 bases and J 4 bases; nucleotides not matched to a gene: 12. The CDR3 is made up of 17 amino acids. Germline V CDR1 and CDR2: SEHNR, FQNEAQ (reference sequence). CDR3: CASSPRLAGDPRYEQYF. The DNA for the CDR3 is TGTGCCAGCAGCCCACGACTAGCGGGAGACCCAAGGTACGAGCAGTACTTC.

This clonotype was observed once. The CDR3 loop reads CSAQKAGVNEAFF. The CDR3 coding sequence is TGCAGTGCCCAAAAGGCGGGCGTTAATGAAGCTTTCTTT. The chain uses TRBV20-1 and TRBJ1-1, with unresolved D. Germline V CDR1 and CDR2: DFQATT, SNEGSKA (reference sequence). V gave up 6 bases and J gave up 7 bases, with 18 bases separating them. The CDR3 sequence is 13 residues long.

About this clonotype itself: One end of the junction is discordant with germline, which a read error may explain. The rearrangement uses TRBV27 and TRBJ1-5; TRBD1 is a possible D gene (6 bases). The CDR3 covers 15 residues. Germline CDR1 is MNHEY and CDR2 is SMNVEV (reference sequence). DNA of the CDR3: TGTGTCAGCAGTCCGGACAGCTCTCATGCTCAGCCCCAGCATTTT. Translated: CVSSPDSSHAQPQHF.

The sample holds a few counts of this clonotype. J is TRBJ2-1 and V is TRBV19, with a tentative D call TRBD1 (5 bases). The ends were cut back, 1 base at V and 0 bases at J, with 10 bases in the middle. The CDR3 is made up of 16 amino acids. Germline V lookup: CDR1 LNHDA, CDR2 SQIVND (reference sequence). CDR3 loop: CASSIGGGSSYNEQFF. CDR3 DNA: TGTGCCAGTAGTATAGGGGGCGGAAGCTCCTACAATGAGCAGTTCTTC.

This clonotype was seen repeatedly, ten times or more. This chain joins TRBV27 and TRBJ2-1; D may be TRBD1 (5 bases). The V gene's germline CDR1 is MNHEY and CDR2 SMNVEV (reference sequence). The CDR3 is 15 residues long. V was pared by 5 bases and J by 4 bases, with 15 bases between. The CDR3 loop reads CASSKSETAYNEQFF. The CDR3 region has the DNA TGTGCCAGCAGTAAATCCGAGACAGCTTACAATGAGCAGTTCTTC.